This record covers a single T cell receptor (beta chain). What it recognizes is unknown. A much larger clone lies one base from this, so it may be a read error. These data are taken from a study of post-analysis software for immune sequencing data. Study in general: Included among the disease courses, which were recorded for the cohort, were relapsing-remitting, secondary progressive and progressive-relapsing multiple sclerosis.

Unique molecular identifiers had been added to the TCR beta cDNA libraries. The source material, roughly 0.9 to 10 million T cells, gave rise to 400,000 to 550,000 cDNA molecules. Each CDR3 protein is one row after TCRdb ran MiXCR on the PCR reads. The table records roughly 730,000 distinct CDR3 sequences, 30% of them present only once. Study results and caveats: Controls significantly exceeded multiple sclerosis patients in normalized Chao1 diversity.

Sequencing was carried out using blood. The sequence derives from a girl aged 5 to 17 with multiple sclerosis.

The CDR3 nucleotides are TGTGCCAGCAGTTTAGCCCCCGTAGGCGGCTACACCTTC. Amino acids: CASSLAPVGGYTF. The chain joins TRBV12-3 or TRBV12-4 to TRBJ1-2; no reliable D call. CDR3 length: 13 amino acids. The V end lost 0 bases, the J end lost 8 bases, and 10 bases lay between the germline ends.